This entry lists 28 T cell receptor beta chains sequenced from one sample in a study of T cell repertoires in ileal Crohn's disease. Some clones are missing from TCRdb's copy, which holds only in-frame ones; the method was immunoSEQ multiplex PCR. The sample shows over 14,000 clones, 70% to 80% of them seen only once. Material: ileal tissue. These receptors all stem from an adult with Crohn's disease.

J is TRBJ2-7 and V is TRBV7-2; 7 bases match TRBD1. With 4 bases clipped from V and 4 bases from J, the junction kept 4 bases outside the gene matches. The CDR3 consists of 13 residues. From germline, CDR1 is SGHTA and CDR2 FQGNSA. As DNA, the CDR3 is TGTGCCAGCAGCTCTTACAGGGGATACGAGCAGTACTTC. Amino acid sequence: CASSSYRGYEQYF.

V gene TRBV5-6 combines with J gene TRBJ2-2; TRBD2 matches 8 bases. Trimming removed 4 bases from V and 2 bases from J; junction bases left unmatched: 4. The germline gives CDR1 SGHDT, CDR2 YYEEEE. This CDR3 has 15 amino acids. The CDR3 reads CASSRGLGNTGELFF. CDR3 DNA sequence: TGTGCCAGCAGCCGGGGACTAGGTAACACCGGGGAGCTGTTTTTT.

V is TRBV15 and J is TRBJ2-7, with TRBD1 matching over 12 bases. CDR1 is LNHNV and CDR2 is YYDKDF in the germline V gene (reference sequence). This CDR3 has 16 residues. The V gene end was trimmed by 0 bases and the J gene end by 9 bases; junction bases not matched to a gene: 9. CDR3 coding DNA: TGTGCCACCAGCAGAGATCGAGGGACAGGGGGCCCCGCGCAGTACTTC. Protein: CATSRDRGTGGPAQYF.

The rearrangement joins TRBV27 to TRBJ2-7, with 7 bases that match TRBD1. Germline loops: CDR1 MNHEY, CDR2 SMNVEV (reference sequence). Losses at the gene ends were 7 bases for V and 0 bases for J; bases not matched to a gene: 3. This CDR3 contains 13 residues. The CDR3 nucleotides are TGTGCCAGCATGGGACAGAGCTCCTACGAGCAGTACTTC. Its translation is CASMGQSSYEQYF.

This clone has a single count. The J gene is TRBJ2-3, the V gene TRBV7-9; TRBD2 agrees at 10 bases. From germline, CDR1 is SEHNR and CDR2 FQNEAQ (reference sequence). The CDR3 loop spans 16 amino acids. V shed 5 bases and J 2 bases; nucleotides not matched to a gene: 7. The CDR3 reads CASSAGAGGSTDTQYF. CDR3 sequence (DNA): TGTGCCAGCAGCGCCGGAGCGGGGGGGTCCACAGATACGCAGTATTTT.

The chain is built from TRBV5-1 and TRBJ2-2; TRBD1 agrees at 7 bases. The CDR3 spans 15 residues. The germline CDR1 and CDR2 sequences are SGHRS and YFSETQ. Unmatched junction bases numbered 12, after V lost 4 bases and J lost 9 bases. This chain's CDR3 is CASSPLSDRVRELFF. For the CDR3, the DNA is TGCGCCAGCAGCCCTCTCTCAGACAGGGTCCGGGAGCTGTTTTTT.

The chain uses TRBV5-1 and TRBJ2-7; 8 nucleotides line up with TRBD1. Looked up from germline, CDR1 is SGHRS and CDR2 is YFSETQ. This CDR3 region has 16 residues. V trimming: 0 bases; J trimming: 2 bases; junction bases outside the gene matches: 7. DNA for the CDR3: TGCGCCAGCAGCTTGGGACCGGACAGGGTTACCTACGAGCAGTACTTC. Encoded protein: CASSLGPDRVTYEQYF. The full variable domain, in which reference TRBV5-1 and TRBJ2-7 provide the parts outside the CDR3, is KAGVTQTPRYLIKTRGQQVTLSCSPISGHRSVSWYQQTPGQGLQFLFEYFSETQRNKGNFPGRFSGRQFSNSRSEMNVSTLELGDSALYLCASSLGPDRVTYEQYFGPGTRLTVT.

This chain uses TRBV5-4 with TRBJ1-1; D ambiguous. Germline V lookup: CDR1 SGHNT, CDR2 YYREEE (reference sequence). The length of the CDR3 is 14 residues. The V gene lost 1 base and the J gene lost 1 base, with 8 bases spanning the gap. The CDR3: CASSLRLQNTEAFF. CDR3 bases: TGTGCCAGCAGCTTGAGACTGCAGAACACTGAAGCTTTCTTT.

This clone is labeled large. J is TRBJ1-2 and V is TRBV13; D ambiguous. Germline V gene lookup returns CDR1 PRHDT and CDR2 FYEKMQ (reference sequence). This CDR3 comprises 12 residues. The V end was cut by 2 bases, the J end by 8 bases, with 9 bases between. The DNA of the CDR3 is TGTGCCAGCAGCTTAACGGATTTAGGCTACACCTTC. Protein: CASSLTDLGYTF.

The chain has TRBV7-2 and TRBJ1-6; 10 nucleotides agree with TRBD1. CDR1 is SGHTA, CDR2 FQGNSA, per germline. This CDR3 has 16 amino acids. J lost 10 bases, V lost 4 bases, and 10 bases had no gene match. CDR3 amino acids: CASSSLGTGARSPLHF. The CDR3 nucleotides are TGTGCCAGCAGCTCGCTAGGGACAGGGGCTCGCTCACCCCTCCACTTT.

This chain's CDR3 is CASSPGQGPNYGYTF. The DNA for the CDR3 is TGTGCCAGCAGCCCCGGACAGGGCCCAAACTATGGCTACACCTTC. The rearrangement uses TRBV7-9 and TRBJ1-2, with 8 bases that match TRBD1. Germline assignment: CDR1 SEHNR and CDR2 FQNEAQ (reference sequence). V lost 5 bases to trimming and J lost 2 bases; unmatched junction nucleotides: 7. This CDR3 has 15 residues.

The V call is TRBV6-7, the J call TRBJ2-2, with 12 bases lining up with TRBD2. TRBV6-7 is assigned to the ORF class and has an uncertain function. After removal of 0 bases from V and 3 bases from J, the junction contained 2 bases not matched to a gene. The CDR3 covers 17 residues. The CDR3 sequence is CASSYSGLAGYTGELFF. CDR3 bases: TGTGCCAGCAGTTACTCCGGACTAGCGGGGTACACCGGGGAGCTGTTTTTT.

The chain employs TRBV9 and TRBJ2-7; D is perhaps TRBD1 (5 bases). The CDR3 covers 14 residues. V dropped 4 bases and J dropped 2 bases, with 13 bases sitting between them. Germline V CDR1 and CDR2: SGDLS, YYNGEE. The CDR3 region is CASSPRTLTYEQYF. For the CDR3, the DNA is TGTGCCAGCAGCCCTCGGACACTGACCTACGAGCAGTACTTC.

This clone was picked up a small number of times. The J gene is TRBJ1-2, the V gene TRBV6-5, with 9 bases that match TRBD1. This CDR3 has 16 residues. J was trimmed by 7 bases and V by 0 bases; bases with no gene match: 9. Germline CDR1 and CDR2: MNHEY and SVGAGI. CDR3 sequence: CASSYSTRTGGSGYTF. For the CDR3, the DNA is TGTGCCAGCAGTTACTCGACTAGAACAGGGGGCTCTGGCTACACCTTC.

This rearrangement joins TRBV6-6 to TRBJ1-5, with a possible D match to TRBD1 (5 bases). Trimming took off 0 bases at V and 5 bases at J, with 14 bases between the two ends. The CDR3 loop spans 16 amino acids. CDR1 is MNHNY, CDR2 SVGAGI, per germline (reference sequence). This CDR3 reads CASSYSLGARDQPQHF. CDR3 DNA sequence: TGTGCCAGCAGTTACTCTCTTGGGGCGCGGGATCAGCCCCAGCATTTT.

This chain connects TRBV5-1 to TRBJ2-7, with 9 bases aligning to TRBD1. Trimming at V came to 0 bases and at J to 4 bases, leaving 5 bases not matched to a gene. The CDR3 is 15 residues long. Germline V gene lookup returns CDR1 SGHRS and CDR2 YFSETQ. The CDR3 region is CASSLAPGQGYEQYF. CDR3 coding DNA: TGCGCCAGCAGCTTGGCTCCGGGACAGGGATACGAGCAGTACTTC.

In its sample, this clone is medium-sized. The rearrangement uses TRBV28 and TRBJ1-2, with TRBD1 identical over 9 bases. This CDR3 has 15 amino acids. Trimming cost V 4 bases and J 4 bases; bases outside gene matches: 7. Germline V gene lookup returns CDR1 MDHEN and CDR2 SYDVKM. CDR3 residues: CASSYPQGAGYGYTF. The CDR3 bases are TGTGCCAGCAGTTACCCACAGGGGGCCGGCTATGGCTACACCTTC.

This clone was counted a few times. V and J are TRBV11-2 and TRBJ2-3, with 7 bases fitting TRBD2. The V gene end was trimmed by 5 bases and the J gene end by 0 bases; junction bases not matched to a gene: 5. The germline V gene encodes CDR1 SGHAT and CDR2 FQNNGV. This CDR3 has 15 amino acids. CDR3 nucleotides: TGTGCCAGCAGCCTTTGGGGAGGGAGCACAGATACGCAGTATTTT. Protein product: CASSLWGGSTDTQYF.

The chain carries TRBV28 and TRBJ2-3, with TRBD1 matching over 11 bases. The CDR3 is 15 amino acids. Germline values: CDR1 MDHEN, CDR2 SYDVKM. Trimming at V came to 2 bases and at J to 3 bases, leaving 1 base not matched to a gene. The CDR3 here is CASSLGQGATDTQYF. The CDR3 nucleotides read TGTGCCAGCAGTTTAGGACAGGGGGCGACAGATACGCAGTATTTT.

The gene calls are TRBV5-1 and TRBJ1-4; D gene unclear. The CDR3 length is 14 residues. In germline, CDR1 is SGHRS, CDR2 YFSETQ. Between the trimmed V and J ends, which lost 2 bases and 3 bases, there was a span of 8 bases. The CDR3 nucleotides read TGCGCCAGCAGCTTAGCCGGGGCTAATGAAAAACTGTTTTTT. It codes for CASSLAGANEKLFF.

CDR3 nucleotides: TGTGCCAGCGGGGGACAGGGACACTCTGGAAACACCATATATTTT. This translates into CASGGQGHSGNTIYF. This sequence joins TRBV2 and TRBJ1-3, with 9 positions matching TRBD1. The ends lost 8 bases at V and 0 bases at J; junction bases unmatched: 5. This CDR3 is built from 15 residues. Germline V lookup: CDR1 SNHLY, CDR2 FYNNEI.

This clone was counted a few times. V gene TRBV30 combines with J gene TRBJ2-7; either TRBD1 or TRBD2 may supply D (5 bases each). CDR1 is GTSNPN and CDR2 is SVGIG in the germline V gene (reference sequence). The CDR3 has 14 amino acids. Trimming removed 0 bases from V and 3 bases from J, with 12 bases in between. The chain's CDR3 is CAWSVSGTVYEQYF. The DNA of the CDR3 is TGTGCCTGGAGTGTAAGTGGGACGGTCTACGAGCAGTACTTC. Full variable domain (missing parts from reference TRBV30 and TRBJ2-7): SQTIHQWPATLVQPVGSPLSLECTVEGTSNPNLYWYRQAAGRGLQLLFYSVGIGQISSEVPQNLSASRPQDRQFILSSKKLLLSDSGFYLCAWSVSGTVYEQYFGPGTRLTVT.

V gene TRBV6-6 combines with J gene TRBJ1-2; D is ambiguous. Trimming cost V 0 bases and J 7 bases, with 12 bases left between them. CDR3 size: 14 residues. From germline, CDR1 is MNHNY and CDR2 SVGAGI (reference sequence). The CDR3 spells CASSYSTGISGYTF. CDR3 nucleotides: TGTGCCAGCAGTTACTCAACGGGGATCAGTGGCTACACCTTC.

The rearrangement uses TRBV18 and TRBJ2-1, with 8 bases matching TRBD1. This CDR3 contains 18 residues. V trimming: 3 bases; J trimming: 0 bases; junction bases outside the gene matches: 10. Germline V gene sequence: CDR1 KGHSH, CDR2 LQKENI. CDR3 in DNA: TGTGCCAGCTCACCCCGAGGGACAGGCCCTATCTCCTACAATGAGCAGTTCTTC. Its translation: CASSPRGTGPISYNEQFF.

This chain links TRBV5-6 with TRBJ2-7; 11 bases agree with TRBD1. There are 15 residues in the CDR3. CDR1 SGHDT and CDR2 YYEEEE come from the germline V gene. V lost 4 bases to trimming and J lost 2 bases; unmatched junction nucleotides: 5. The CDR3 coding sequence is TGTGCCAGCAGCGCCGGGACAGGGGGGCCCTACGAGCAGTACTTC. Translating it yields CASSAGTGGPYEQYF.

This clone showed up just once. The genes are TRBV28 and TRBJ1-5; weak D call: TRBD1 (6 bases). The germline V gene has CDR1 MDHEN and CDR2 SYDVKM. The CDR3 covers 15 residues. The V end was cut by 5 bases, the J end by 1 base, with 12 bases between. This CDR3 is CASSPTGLSNQPQHF. Here the CDR3 DNA reads TGTGCCAGCAGTCCGACAGGTCTAAGCAATCAGCCCCAGCATTTT.

This chain connects TRBV6-5 to TRBJ1-2; D call uncertain. This CDR3 is built from 15 residues. Trimming left V 5 bases short and J 1 base short, with 14 bases between. Germline V gene lookup returns CDR1 MNHEY and CDR2 SVGAGI. The DNA of the CDR3 is TGTGCCAGCAGTACGCCCCCGACATATAACTATGGCTACACCTTC. Translating it yields CASSTPPTYNYGYTF.

This clone was observed once. V gene TRBV21-1 combines with J gene TRBJ2-7; TRBD2 is the table's D call, not checked against the DNA. TRBV21-1 is a listed pseudogene. The CDR3 is 14 amino acids. CDR3 DNA: TGTGCCAGCAGCCTTTGGACTAGCGGGGGAGAGCAGTACTTC. It is translated as CASSLWTSGGEQYF.